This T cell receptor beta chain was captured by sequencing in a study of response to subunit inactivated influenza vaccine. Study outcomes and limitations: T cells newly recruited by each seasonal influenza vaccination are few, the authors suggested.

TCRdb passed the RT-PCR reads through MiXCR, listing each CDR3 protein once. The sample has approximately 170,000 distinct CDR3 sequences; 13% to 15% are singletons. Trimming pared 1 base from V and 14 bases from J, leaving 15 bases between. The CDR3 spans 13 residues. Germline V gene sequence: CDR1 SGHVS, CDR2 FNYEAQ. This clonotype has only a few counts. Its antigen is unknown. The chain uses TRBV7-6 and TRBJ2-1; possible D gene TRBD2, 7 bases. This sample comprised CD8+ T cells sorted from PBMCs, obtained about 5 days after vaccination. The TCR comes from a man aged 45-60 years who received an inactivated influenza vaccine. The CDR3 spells CASSLGGGTVEFF. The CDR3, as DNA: TGTGCCAGCAGCTTAGGCGGGGGCACGGTCGAGTTCTTC.